The entry that follows covers one TCR beta chain sequence. About 0.5 to 1 ug RNA was reverse transcribed with random hexamers. Across 54 Vbeta and 13 Jbeta, immunoSEQ multiplex PCR amplified TCR beta CDR3. Via MiXCR, TCRdb re-called the immunoSEQ multiplex PCR reads, giving one row per CDR3 protein. The table records about 190,000 distinct CDR3 sequences, roughly 91% of them present only once. TCR beta sequencing was performed on blood CD8+ and CD4+ T cells. Isolation of CD8+ and CD4+ T cells was performed negatively, whereas enrichment of TEMRA cells was done by FACS. Germline V lookup: CDR1 MDHEN, CDR2 SYDVKM. Unmatched junction bases numbered 8, after V lost 4 bases and J lost 5 bases. CDR3 length equals 16 residues. This entry belongs to a study of CD8 T cells in Susac syndrome.

Material: CD4+ T cells from PBMCs. The receptor comes from a human donor with Susac syndrome. V is TRBV28 and J is TRBJ2-3, with TRBD2 matching over 11 bases. Here the CDR3 reads CASSSAGLAERDTQYF. CDR3 nucleotides: TGTGCCAGCAGTTCAGCGGGACTAGCGGAACGAGATACGCAGTATTTT.